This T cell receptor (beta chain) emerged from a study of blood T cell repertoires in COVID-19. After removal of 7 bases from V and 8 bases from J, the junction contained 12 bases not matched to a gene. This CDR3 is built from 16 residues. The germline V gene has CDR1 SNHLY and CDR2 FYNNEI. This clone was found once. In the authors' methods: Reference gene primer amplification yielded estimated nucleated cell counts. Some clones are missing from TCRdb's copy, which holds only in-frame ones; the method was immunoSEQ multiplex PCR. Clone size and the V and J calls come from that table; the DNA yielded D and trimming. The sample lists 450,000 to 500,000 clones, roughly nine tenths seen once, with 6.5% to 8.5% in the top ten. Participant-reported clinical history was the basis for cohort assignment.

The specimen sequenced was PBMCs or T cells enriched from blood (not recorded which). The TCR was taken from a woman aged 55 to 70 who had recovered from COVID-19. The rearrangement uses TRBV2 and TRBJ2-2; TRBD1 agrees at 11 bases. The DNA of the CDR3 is TGTGCCAGCACCGACGGGGACAGGGGGTTAGCGGGGGAGCTGTTTTTT. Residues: CASTDGDRGLAGELFF.